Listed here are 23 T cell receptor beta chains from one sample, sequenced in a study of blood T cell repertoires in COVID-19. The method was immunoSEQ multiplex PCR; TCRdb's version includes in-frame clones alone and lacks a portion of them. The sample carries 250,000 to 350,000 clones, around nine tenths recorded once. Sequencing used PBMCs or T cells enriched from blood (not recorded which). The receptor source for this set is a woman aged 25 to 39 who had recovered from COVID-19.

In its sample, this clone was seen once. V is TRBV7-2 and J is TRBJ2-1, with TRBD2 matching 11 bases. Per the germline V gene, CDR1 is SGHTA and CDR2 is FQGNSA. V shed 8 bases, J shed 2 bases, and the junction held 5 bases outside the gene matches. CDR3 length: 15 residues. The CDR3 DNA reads TGTGCCAGCGGCCTACTAGCGGGGGCCTACAATGAGCAGTTCTTC. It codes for CASGLLAGAYNEQFF.

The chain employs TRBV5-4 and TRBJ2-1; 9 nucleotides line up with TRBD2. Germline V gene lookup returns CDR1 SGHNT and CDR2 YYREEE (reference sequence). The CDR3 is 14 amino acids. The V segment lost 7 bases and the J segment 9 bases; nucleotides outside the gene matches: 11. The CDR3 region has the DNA TGTGCCAGCCGCGGTAGCGGGAGTGGTATTGAGCAGTTCTTC. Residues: CASRGSGSGIEQFF.

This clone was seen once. DNA of the CDR3: TGCAGCGTTGAGATACCTAGCGGTAACTACGAGCAGTACTTC. Its translation is CSVEIPSGNYEQYF. V gene TRBV29-1 combines with J gene TRBJ2-7; TRBD2 aligns across 7 bases. The V and J ends lost 3 bases and 3 bases, in that order; junction bases with no gene match: 8. The CDR3 runs to 14 residues. Germline V CDR1 and CDR2: SQVTM, ANQGSEA.

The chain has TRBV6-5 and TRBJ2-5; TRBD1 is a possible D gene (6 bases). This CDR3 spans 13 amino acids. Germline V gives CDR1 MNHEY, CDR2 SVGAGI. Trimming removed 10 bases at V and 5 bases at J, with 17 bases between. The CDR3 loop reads CATPGVVKETQYF. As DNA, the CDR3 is TGTGCCACTCCAGGGGTAGTCAAGGAGACCCAGTACTTC.

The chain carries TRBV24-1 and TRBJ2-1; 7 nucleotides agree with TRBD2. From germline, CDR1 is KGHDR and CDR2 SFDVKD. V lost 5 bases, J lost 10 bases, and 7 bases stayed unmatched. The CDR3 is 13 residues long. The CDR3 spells CATSVREAGEQFF. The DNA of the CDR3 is TGTGCCACCAGTGTACGGGAGGCAGGCGAGCAGTTCTTC.

CDR3 region: CASSARQGTGEKLFF. CDR3 coding DNA: TGTGCCAGTAGTGCCCGACAGGGAACCGGTGAAAAACTGTTTTTT. V and J are TRBV19 and TRBJ1-4; TRBD1 matches at 7 bases. The CDR3 is 15 residues long. Germline trimming cut 5 bases from V and 7 bases from J; bases unmatched to any gene: 10. Germline assignment: CDR1 LNHDA and CDR2 SQIVND (reference sequence).

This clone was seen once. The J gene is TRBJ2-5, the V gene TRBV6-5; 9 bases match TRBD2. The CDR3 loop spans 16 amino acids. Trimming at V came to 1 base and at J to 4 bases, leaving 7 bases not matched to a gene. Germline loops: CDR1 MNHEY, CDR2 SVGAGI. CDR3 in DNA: TGTGCCAGCAGTTACTATGCGCGGGAGGGCCGAGAGACCCAGTACTTC. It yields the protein CASSYYAREGRETQYF.

The CDR3: CASSLFTDSRAEAFF. CDR3 DNA: TGTGCCAGCAGTTTATTCACAGATTCGAGGGCTGAAGCTTTCTTT. The genes are TRBV28 and TRBJ1-1; D unresolved. Germline loops: CDR1 MDHEN, CDR2 SYDVKM. The CDR3 runs 15 residues. Trimming took off 1 base at V and 6 bases at J, with 15 bases between the two ends.

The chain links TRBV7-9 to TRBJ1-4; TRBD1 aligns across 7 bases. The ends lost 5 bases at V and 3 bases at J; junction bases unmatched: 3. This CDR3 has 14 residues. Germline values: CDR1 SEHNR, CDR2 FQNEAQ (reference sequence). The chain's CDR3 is CASSPGTANEKLFF. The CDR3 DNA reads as TGTGCCAGCAGCCCCGGGACAGCTAATGAAAAACTGTTTTTT.

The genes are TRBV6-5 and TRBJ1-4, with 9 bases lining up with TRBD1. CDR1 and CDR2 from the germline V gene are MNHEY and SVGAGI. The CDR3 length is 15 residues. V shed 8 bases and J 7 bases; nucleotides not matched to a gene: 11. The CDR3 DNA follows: TGTGCCAGCGCTCAACGCGGGACAGGGAGTGAAAAACTGTTTTTT. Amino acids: CASAQRGTGSEKLFF.

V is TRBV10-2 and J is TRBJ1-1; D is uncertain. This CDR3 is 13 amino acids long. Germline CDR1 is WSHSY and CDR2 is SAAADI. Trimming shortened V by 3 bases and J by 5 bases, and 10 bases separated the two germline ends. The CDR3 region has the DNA TGCGCCAGCAGTGATAGACCGGGTACTGAAGCTTTCTTT. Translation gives CASSDRPGTEAFF.

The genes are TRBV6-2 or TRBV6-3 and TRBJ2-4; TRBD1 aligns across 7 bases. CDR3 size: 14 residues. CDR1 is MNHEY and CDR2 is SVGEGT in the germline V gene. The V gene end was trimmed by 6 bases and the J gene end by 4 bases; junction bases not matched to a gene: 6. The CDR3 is CASSQGQKKNIQYF. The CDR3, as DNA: TGTGCCAGCAGCCAGGGACAGAAGAAAAACATTCAGTACTTC.

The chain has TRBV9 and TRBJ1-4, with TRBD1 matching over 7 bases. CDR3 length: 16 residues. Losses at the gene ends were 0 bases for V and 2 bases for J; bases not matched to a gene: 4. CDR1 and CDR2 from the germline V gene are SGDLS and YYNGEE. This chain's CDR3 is CASSVGGTATNEKLFF. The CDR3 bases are TGTGCCAGCAGCGTAGGGGGGACAGCTACTAATGAAAAACTGTTTTTT.

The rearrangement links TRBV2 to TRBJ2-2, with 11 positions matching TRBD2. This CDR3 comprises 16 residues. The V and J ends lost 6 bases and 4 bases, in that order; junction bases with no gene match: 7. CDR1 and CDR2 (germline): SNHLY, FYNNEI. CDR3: CASRATSGKGTGELFF. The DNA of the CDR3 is TGTGCCAGCAGAGCGACTAGCGGGAAGGGCACCGGGGAGCTGTTTTTT.

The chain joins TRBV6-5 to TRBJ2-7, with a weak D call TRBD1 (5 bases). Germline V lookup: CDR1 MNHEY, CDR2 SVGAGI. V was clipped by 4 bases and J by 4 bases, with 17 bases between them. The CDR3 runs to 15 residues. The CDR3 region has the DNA TGTGCCAGCAGTTTACGGATGGCAGGGTGGTACGAGCAGTACTTC. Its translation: CASSLRMAGWYEQYF.

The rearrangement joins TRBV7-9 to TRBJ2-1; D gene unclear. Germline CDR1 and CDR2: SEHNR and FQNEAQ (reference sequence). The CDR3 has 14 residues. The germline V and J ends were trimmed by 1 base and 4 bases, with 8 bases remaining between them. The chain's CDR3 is CASSLGGGYNEQFF. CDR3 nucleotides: TGTGCCAGCAGCTTAGGCGGTGGATACAATGAGCAGTTCTTC.

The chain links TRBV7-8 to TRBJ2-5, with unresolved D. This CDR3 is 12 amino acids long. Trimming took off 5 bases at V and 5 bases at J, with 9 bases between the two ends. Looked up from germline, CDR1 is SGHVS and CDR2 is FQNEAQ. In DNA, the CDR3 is TGTGCCAGCAGCCAATCCTTGGAGACCCAGTACTTC. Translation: CASSQSLETQYF. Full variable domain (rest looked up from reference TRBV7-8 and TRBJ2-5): GAGVSQSPRYKVAKRGQDVALRCDPISGHVSLFWYQQALGQGPEFLTYFQNEAQLDKSGLPSDRFFAERPEGSVSTLKIQRTQQEDSAVYLCASSQSLETQYFGPGTRLLVL.

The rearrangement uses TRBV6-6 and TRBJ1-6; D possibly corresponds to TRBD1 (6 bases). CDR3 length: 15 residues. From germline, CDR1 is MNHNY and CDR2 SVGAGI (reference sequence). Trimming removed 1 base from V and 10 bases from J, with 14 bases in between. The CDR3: CASSYLAGGHSPLHF. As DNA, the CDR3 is TGTGCCAGCAGTTACTTGGCGGGGGGCCACTCACCCCTCCACTTT.

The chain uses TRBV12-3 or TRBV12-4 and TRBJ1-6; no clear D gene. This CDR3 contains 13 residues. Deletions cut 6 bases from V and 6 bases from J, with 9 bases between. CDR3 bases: TGTGCCAGCAGCTTCACTGGTAATTCACCCCTCCACTTT. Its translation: CASSFTGNSPLHF.

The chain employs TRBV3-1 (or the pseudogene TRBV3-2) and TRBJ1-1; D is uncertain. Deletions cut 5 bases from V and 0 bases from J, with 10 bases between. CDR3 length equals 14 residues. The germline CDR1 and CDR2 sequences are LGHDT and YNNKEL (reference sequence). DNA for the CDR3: TGTGCCAGCAGCGGGAGGCGACTGAACACTGAAGCTTTCTTT. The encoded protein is CASSGRRLNTEAFF.

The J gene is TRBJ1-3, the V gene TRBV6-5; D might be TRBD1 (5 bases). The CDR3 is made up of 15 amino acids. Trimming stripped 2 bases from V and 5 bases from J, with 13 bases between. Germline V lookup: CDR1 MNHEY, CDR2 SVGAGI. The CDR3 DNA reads TGTGCCAGCAGTTACGGAGACCCAGGGCGAAACACCATATATTTT. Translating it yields CASSYGDPGRNTIYF.

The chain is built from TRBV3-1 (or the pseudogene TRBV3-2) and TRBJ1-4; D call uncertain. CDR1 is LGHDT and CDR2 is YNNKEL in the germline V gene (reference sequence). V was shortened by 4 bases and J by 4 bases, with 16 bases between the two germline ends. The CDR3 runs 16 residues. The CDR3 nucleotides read TGTGCCAGCAGCCCGCTGGTAGTAGAGGATAATGAAAAACTGTTTTTT. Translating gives CASSPLVVEDNEKLFF.

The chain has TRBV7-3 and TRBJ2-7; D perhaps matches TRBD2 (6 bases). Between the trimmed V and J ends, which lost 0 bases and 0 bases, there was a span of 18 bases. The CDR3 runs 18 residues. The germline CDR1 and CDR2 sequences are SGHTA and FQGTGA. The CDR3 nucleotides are TGTGCCAGCAGCTTAACGGGGGGTGGAGCGGCTATCTCCTACGAGCAGTACTTC. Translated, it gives CASSLTGGGAAISYEQYF.